Listed below are T cell receptor beta chains from one sample, sequenced in a study of T cell repertoires in cytomegalovirus infection. TCRdb independently ran MiXCR on the reads; one entry per CDR3 protein. This sample has approximately 500,000 distinct CDR3 sequences, with approximately 15% found just once. Specimen: CD8+ T cells from PBMCs. These TCRs come from a human donor in good health (CMV status not recorded). Some clones in this sample may be carry-over from other donors' samples. CDR3s include the opening cysteine and the closing phenylalanine or tryptophan. Fields, in order: clone size, J gene, V gene, D gene, CDR3 DNA, CDR3 protein. A D gene is named only where the DNA matches it firmly. Where a row states a size, it is once, few, many or the class of an expanded clone; other rows omit it.

- | TRBJ2-7 | TRBV29-1 | TRBD1 | TGCAGCGTTATCTGGACAGGGGGCAGGTACGAGCAGTACTTC | CSVIWTGGRYEQYF
- | TRBJ2-2 | TRBV30 | - | TGTGCCAGGAGTAGCTTAGGGACCGGGGAGCTGTTTTTT | CARSSLGTGELFF
- | TRBJ2-1 | TRBV19 | - | TGTGCCAGTAGGGACTATAGGATCTCCTACAATGAGCAGTTCTTC | CASRDYRISYNEQFF
many | TRBJ1-3 | TRBV20-1 | TRBD1 | TGCAGTGCGACAACAGGGGGAAGTAGCTATGGAAACACCATATATTTT | CSATTGGSSYGNTIYF
- | TRBJ1-4 | TRBV5-6 | - | TGTGCCAGCAGCTTGGATCAGGCCGGGGAAAAACTGTTTTTT | CASSLDQAGEKLFF
few | TRBJ2-3 | TRBV19 | - | TGTGCCAGTCCGGAGCCAGGATGCACAGATACGCAGTATTTT | CASPEPGCTDTQYF
few | TRBJ2-3 | TRBV29-1 | TRBD2 | TGCAGCGTTGAAGATCTGAGCGGGAGAAGGCCAGATACGCAGTATTTT | CSVEDLSGRRPDTQYF
many | TRBJ2-7 | TRBV6-5 | - | TGTGCCAGCAGTCAAGGTCCCCGGGACCCCTACGAGCAGTACTTC | CASSQGPRDPYEQYF
- | TRBJ2-2 | TRBV7-3 | TRBD1 | TGTGCCAGCAGCCGGACAGGGGGCGAGACCGGGGAGCTGTTTTTT | CASSRTGGETGELFF
many | TRBJ2-1 | TRBV7-9 | TRBD1 | TGTGCCAGCAGCTTAGGACAGGGGTTGAATGAGCAGTTCTTC | CASSLGQGLNEQFF
many | TRBJ1-4 | TRBV7-6 | - | TGTGCCAGCAGCTTACTCTCCGAACACGGTGCTAATGAAAAACTGTTTTTT | CASSLLSEHGANEKLFF
many | TRBJ2-1 | TRBV27 | TRBD2 | TGTGCCAGCAGTTTAGGGTCTAGCGGGAACAATGAGCAGTTCTTC | CASSLGSSGNNEQFF
few | TRBJ1-1 | TRBV12-3/TRBV12-4 | - | TGTGCCAGCACCTCCCCTCGACAGACTAACACTGAAGCTTTCTTT | CASTSPRQTNTEAFF
once | TRBJ1-4 | TRBV9 | - | TGTGCCAGCAGCGTAGGCCCCAAGTCTGGTGAAAAACTGTTTTTT | CASSVGPKSGEKLFF
- | TRBJ2-7 | TRBV7-3 | TRBD2 | TGTGCCAGCAGCCCCTGGTTTGTTGGGGGGGAGAAGGGCGAGCAGTACTTC | CASSPWFVGGEKGEQYF